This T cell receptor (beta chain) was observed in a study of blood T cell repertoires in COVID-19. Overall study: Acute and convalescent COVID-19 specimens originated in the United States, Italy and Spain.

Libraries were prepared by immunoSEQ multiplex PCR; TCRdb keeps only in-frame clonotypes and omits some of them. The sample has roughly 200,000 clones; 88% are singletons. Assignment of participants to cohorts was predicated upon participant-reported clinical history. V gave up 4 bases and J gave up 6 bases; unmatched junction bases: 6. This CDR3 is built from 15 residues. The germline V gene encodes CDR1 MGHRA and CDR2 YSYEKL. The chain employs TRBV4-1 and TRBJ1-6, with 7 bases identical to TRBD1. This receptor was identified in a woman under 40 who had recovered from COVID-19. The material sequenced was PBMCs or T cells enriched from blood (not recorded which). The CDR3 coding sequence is TGCGCCAGCAGCCTCAGGACAGGATTTAATTCACCCCTCCACTTT. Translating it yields CASSLRTGFNSPLHF.